What follows describes a single T cell receptor (beta chain). This sample is drawn from a study of cytomegalovirus exposure and HLA in healthy donors. PCR used 60 Vbeta primers and 13 Jbeta primers. Measured with immunoSEQ multiplex PCR; TCRdb has only the in-frame clones, and not every one. The repertoire includes some 56,000 clones, 45% to 70% of them detected once, and approximately 12% sits in the top ten. The V end was cut by 0 bases, the J end by 5 bases, with 13 bases between. The germline V gene has CDR1 GTSNPN and CDR2 SVGIG (reference sequence). This CDR3 has 14 residues. The specimen sequenced was PBMCs. This chain connects TRBV30 to TRBJ2-5; D call uncertain. This TCR came from a human donor in good health. The CDR3 spells CAWSVPRTGETQYF. The CDR3 DNA reads as TGTGCCTGGAGTGTCCCCCGTACCGGGGAGACCCAGTACTTC.